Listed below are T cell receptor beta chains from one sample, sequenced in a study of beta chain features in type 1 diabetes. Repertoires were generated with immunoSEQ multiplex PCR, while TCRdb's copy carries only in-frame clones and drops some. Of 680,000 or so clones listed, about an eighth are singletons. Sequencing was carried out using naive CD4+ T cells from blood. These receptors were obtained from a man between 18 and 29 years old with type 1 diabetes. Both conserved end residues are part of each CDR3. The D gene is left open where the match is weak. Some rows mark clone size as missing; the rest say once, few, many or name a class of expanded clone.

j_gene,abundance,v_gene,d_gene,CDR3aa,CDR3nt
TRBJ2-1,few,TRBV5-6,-,CASSFRDSRNNEQFF,TGTGCCAGCAGCTTCCGGGACTCCAGAAACAATGAGCAGTTCTTC
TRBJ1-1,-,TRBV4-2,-,CASSQVWEGTEAFF,TGTGCCAGCAGCCAAGTATGGGAGGGCACTGAAGCTTTCTTT
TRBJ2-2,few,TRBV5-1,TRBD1,CASRFPGQGDTGELFF,TGCGCCAGCAGGTTTCCGGGACAGGGGGACACCGGGGAGCTGTTTTTT
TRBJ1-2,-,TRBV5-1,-,CASSLRQAAGGYTF,TGCGCCAGCAGCTTGCGGCAGGCCGCGGGTGGCTACACCTTC
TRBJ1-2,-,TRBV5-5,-,CASSLTERITF,TGTGCCAGCAGCTTAACGGAGCGTATCACCTTC
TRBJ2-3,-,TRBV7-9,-,CASSRLFGTDTQYF,TGTGCCAGCAGCAGACTTTTTGGCACAGATACGCAGTATTTT
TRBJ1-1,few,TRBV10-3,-,CATKDSEAFF,TGTGCCACCAAGGACAGTGAAGCTTTCTTT
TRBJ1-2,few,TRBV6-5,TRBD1,CASRATGGERGYTF,TGTGCCAGCAGAGCGACAGGGGGAGAACGAGGCTACACCTTC
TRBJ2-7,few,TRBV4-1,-,CASSQDAALGQYF,TGCGCCAGCAGCCAAGATGCGGCTCTGGGGCAGTACTTC
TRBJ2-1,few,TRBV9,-,CASSAYGTPPLDEQFF,TGTGCCAGCAGCGCGTACGGGACTCCGCCTCTGGATGAGCAGTTCTTC
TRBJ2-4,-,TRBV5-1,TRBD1,CASSRGQGINIQYF,TGCGCCAGCAGCCGGGGACAGGGAATAAACATTCAGTACTTC
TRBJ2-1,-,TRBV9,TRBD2,CASSVEGSGDPTGDNEQFF,TGTGCCAGCAGCGTAGAGGGTAGCGGGGACCCCACAGGCGACAATGAGCAGTTCTTC
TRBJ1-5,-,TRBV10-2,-,CASSEVRDIQPQHF,TGCGCCAGCAGTGAGGTCAGGGATATCCAGCCCCAGCATTTT
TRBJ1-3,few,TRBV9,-,CASSVEGGRNSNSGNTIYF,TGTGCCAGCAGCGTAGAAGGGGGGAGAAACAGCAACTCTGGAAACACCATATATTTT
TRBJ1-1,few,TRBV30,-,CAWSVSRDTEAFF,TGTGCCTGGAGTGTATCCAGGGACACTGAAGCTTTCTTT
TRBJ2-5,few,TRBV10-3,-,CAILGEWEETQYF,TGTGCCATCCTGGGGGAGTGGGAAGAGACCCAGTACTTC
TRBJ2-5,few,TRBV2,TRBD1,CASSSGTEKETQYF,TGTGCCAGCAGTTCCGGGACAGAGAAAGAGACCCAGTACTTC
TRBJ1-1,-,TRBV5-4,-,CASSLSRVSNTEAFF,TGTGCCAGCAGCTTGTCTAGGGTCTCGAACACTGAAGCTTTCTTT
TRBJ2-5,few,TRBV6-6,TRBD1,CASSTRTGQETQYF,TGTGCCAGCAGCACCCGGACAGGGCAAGAGACCCAGTACTTC
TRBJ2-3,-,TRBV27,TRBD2,CASSFLERGADTQYF,TGTGCCAGCAGTTTCCTGGAGCGGGGGGCAGATACGCAGTATTTT
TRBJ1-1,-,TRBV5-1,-,CASSRERGGAEAFF,TGCGCCAGCAGCCGCGAACGGGGTGGCGCTGAAGCTTTCTTT
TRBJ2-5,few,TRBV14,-,CASSQDVIGPRWVTQYF,TGTGCCAGCAGCCAAGATGTTATAGGGCCGCGGTGGGTGACCCAGTACTTC
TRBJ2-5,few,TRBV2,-,CASNQETQYF,TGTGCCAGCAACCAAGAGACCCAGTACTTC
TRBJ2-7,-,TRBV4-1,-,CASSQGPGNRYEQYF,TGCGCCAGCAGCCAAGGCCCGGGGAATAGGTACGAGCAGTACTTC
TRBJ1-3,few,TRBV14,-,CASSQQSSGNTIYF,TGTGCCAGCAGCCAACAGAGCTCTGGAAACACCATATATTTT
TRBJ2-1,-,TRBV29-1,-,CSVSGARDEQFF,TGCAGCGTATCTGGGGCCAGGGATGAGCAGTTCTTC
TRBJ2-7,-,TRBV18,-,CASSPPGGGDEQYF,TGTGCCAGCTCACCCCCGGGGGGCGGCGACGAGCAGTACTTC
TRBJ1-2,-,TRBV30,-,CAWSLVDNYGYTF,TGTGCCTGGAGTCTTGTCGATAACTATGGCTACACCTTC
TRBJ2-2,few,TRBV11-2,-,CASSLGVGELFF,TGTGCCAGCAGCTTGGGGGTCGGGGAGCTGTTTTTT
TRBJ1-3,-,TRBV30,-,CAWNSLGGNTIYF,TGTGCCTGGAACTCCCTAGGGGGAAACACCATATATTTT
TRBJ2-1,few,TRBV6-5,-,CASSLVVPSYNEQFF,TGTGCCAGCAGTCTGGTAGTTCCCTCCTACAATGAGCAGTTCTTC
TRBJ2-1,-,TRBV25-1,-,CASSDAGYNEQFF,TGTGCCAGCAGTGATGCGGGTTACAATGAGCAGTTCTTC
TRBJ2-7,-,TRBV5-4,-,CASSLAREQYF,TGTGCCAGCAGCTTGGCCCGCGAGCAGTACTTC
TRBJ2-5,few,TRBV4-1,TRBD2,CASSQGLPSGKETQYF,TGCGCCAGCAGCCAAGGTCTGCCTAGCGGGAAAGAGACCCAGTACTTC
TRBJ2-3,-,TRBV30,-,CAWSRSDTQYF,TGTGCCTGGAGTCGCTCAGATACGCAGTATTTT
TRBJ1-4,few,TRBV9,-,CASRREPNEKLFF,TGTGCCAGCCGACGGGAACCCAATGAAAAACTGTTTTTT
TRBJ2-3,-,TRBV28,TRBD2,CASSLAGGLTDTQYF,TGTGCCAGCAGTTTAGCGGGGGGCCTCACAGATACGCAGTATTTT
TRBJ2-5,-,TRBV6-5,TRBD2,CASSYSIGGGGETQYF,TGTGCCAGCAGTTACTCGATTGGCGGGGGGGGCGAGACCCAGTACTTC
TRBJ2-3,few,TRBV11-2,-,CASNPSGTSTDTQYF,TGTGCCAGCAACCCATCCGGGACTAGCACAGATACGCAGTATTTT
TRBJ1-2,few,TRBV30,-,CAWSRRGRRYGYTF,TGTGCCTGGAGTCGAAGGGGCCGGCGCTATGGCTACACCTTC
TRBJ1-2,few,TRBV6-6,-,CASSYSRDYGYTF,TGTGCCAGCAGTTACTCGAGGGACTATGGCTACACCTTC
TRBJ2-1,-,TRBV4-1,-,CASSQDGSGTYNEQFF,TGCGCCAGCAGCCAAGATGGGAGCGGTACCTACAATGAGCAGTTCTTC
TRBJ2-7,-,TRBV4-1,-,CASSQGRDTYEQYF,TGCGCCAGCAGCCAAGGGAGGGATACCTACGAGCAGTACTTC
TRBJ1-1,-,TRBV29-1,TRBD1,CSVAAQGAGTEAFF,TGCAGCGTTGCCGCCCAGGGGGCAGGCACTGAAGCTTTCTTT
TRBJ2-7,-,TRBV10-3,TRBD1,CASNRGASNYEQYF,TGTGCCTCTAACAGGGGGGCCTCGAACTACGAGCAGTACTTC
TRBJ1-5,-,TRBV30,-,CAWSGGIGGNQPQHF,TGTGCCTGGAGTGGGGGGATAGGAGGCAATCAGCCCCAGCATTTT
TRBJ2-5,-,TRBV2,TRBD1,CASNGDRGRRETQYF,TGTGCCAGCAACGGCGACAGGGGGAGACGGGAGACCCAGTACTTC
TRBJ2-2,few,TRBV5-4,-,CASSLSGELFF,TGTGCCAGCAGCTTATCCGGGGAGCTGTTTTTT
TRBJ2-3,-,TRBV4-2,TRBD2,CASSQDRRGGSDTDTQYF,TGTGCCAGCAGCCAAGATAGGCGCGGGGGGTCTGACACAGATACGCAGTATTTT
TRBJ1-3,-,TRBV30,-,CAWSVKGRNTIYF,TGTGCCTGGAGTGTGAAGGGGAGGAACACCATATATTTT
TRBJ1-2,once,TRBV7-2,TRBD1,CASSHGQGNYGYTF,TGTGCCAGCAGCCACGGACAGGGGAACTATGGCTACACCTTC
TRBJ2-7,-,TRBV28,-,CASSFQGPSYEQYF,TGTGCCAGCAGTTTCCAGGGGCCCTCCTACGAGCAGTACTTC